Each of the 20 T cell receptor beta chains below was sequenced from the same sample in a study of PD-1 blockade in mismatch repair-deficient tumors. Measured with immunoSEQ multiplex PCR; TCRdb has only the in-frame clones, and not every one. The profile shows tens of thousands of clones, 81% of them singletons. The source was peripheral blood, collected 12 weeks after starting pembrolizumab. All receptors derive from an adult with mismatch repair-deficient cancer.

The chain joins TRBV29-1 to TRBJ1-1, with D tentatively TRBD1 (6 bases). The CDR3 is made up of 13 amino acids. The germline V gene has CDR1 SQVTM and CDR2 ANQGSEA. The V gene lost 3 bases and the J gene lost 5 bases, with 13 bases spanning the gap. The CDR3 sequence is CSVDQSRGTEAFF. CDR3 nucleotides: TGCAGCGTTGACCAAAGTAGGGGGACTGAAGCTTTCTTT.

This chain uses TRBV7-6 with TRBJ2-7; TRBD1 agrees at 7 bases. The trim removed 5 bases at V and 2 bases at J, leaving 3 bases unmatched. Germline V lookup: CDR1 SGHVS, CDR2 FNYEAQ. The CDR3 consists of 13 residues. The CDR3 region is CASSEGTAYEQYF. CDR3 coding DNA: TGTGCCAGCAGCGAGGGGACAGCCTACGAGCAGTACTTC.

V usage is TRBV11-2 and J usage is TRBJ2-2, with D maybe TRBD2 (5 bases). CDR3 size: 14 residues. Germline-derived CDR1 and CDR2 are SGHAT and FQNNGV. V was cut by 5 bases and J by 4 bases, with 11 bases left in between. Here the CDR3 DNA reads TGTGCCAGCAGCAGAGACGGGGTCACCGGGGAGCTGTTTTTT. Protein product: CASSRDGVTGELFF.

This clone has more than one count but fewer than ten. This chain joins TRBV4-1 and TRBJ1-5, with TRBD1 matching 7 bases. Trimming cost V 4 bases and J 1 base; bases outside gene matches: 4. The CDR3 has 15 amino acids. Germline-derived CDR1 and CDR2 are MGHRA and YSYEKL. The CDR3, as DNA: TGCGCCAGCAGCCTACAGGGGAAAAGCAATCAGCCCCAGCATTTT. As protein: CASSLQGKSNQPQHF.

The rearrangement links TRBV5-5 to TRBJ2-6, with 9 positions matching TRBD2. Unmatched junction bases numbered 7, after V lost 8 bases and J lost 1 base. CDR1 and CDR2 (germline): SGHKS, YYEKEE (reference sequence). The CDR3 has 16 residues. The CDR3 coding sequence is TGTGCCAGTCAAAATAGCGGGAGATCTGGGGCCAACGTCCTGACTTTC. This gives the protein CASQNSGRSGANVLTF.

The J gene is TRBJ2-2, the V gene TRBV19; 9 nucleotides align to TRBD1. The junction had 12 bases not matched to a gene; V was cut back by 3 bases and J by 4 bases. CDR1 is LNHDA and CDR2 is SQIVND in the germline V gene (reference sequence). This CDR3 has 18 amino acids. The CDR3 DNA is TGTGCCAGTAGTATCCTCCGACAGGGGGGGTTTGGCACCGGGGAGCTGTTTTTT. Encoded protein: CASSILRQGGFGTGELFF.

The V gene is TRBV6-5, the J gene TRBJ2-1; D call uncertain. Trimming took off 5 bases at V and 6 bases at J, with 5 bases between the two ends. CDR3 length: 11 amino acids. Germline V gene lookup returns CDR1 MNHEY and CDR2 SVGAGI. The CDR3 spells CASSQGNEQFF. Here the CDR3 DNA reads TGTGCCAGCAGTCAAGGCAATGAGCAGTTCTTC.

This chain uses TRBV11-1 with TRBJ2-3, with a tentative D call TRBD2 (6 bases). Germline CDR1 and CDR2: SGHAT and FQDESV (reference sequence). The germline V and J ends were trimmed by 4 bases and 8 bases, with 25 bases remaining between them. The CDR3 covers 17 residues. The CDR3 reads CASSSPAGLALVGTQYF. As DNA, the CDR3 is TGTGCCAGCAGCTCCCCGGCGGGACTGGCGCTGGTCGGTACGCAGTATTTT.

V and J are TRBV11-2 and TRBJ2-3; TRBD2 aligns across 7 bases. CDR1 is SGHAT, CDR2 FQNNGV, per germline. V shed 3 bases and J 5 bases; nucleotides not matched to a gene: 8. The CDR3 runs 15 residues. The CDR3, as DNA: TGTGCCAGCAGCTTTCGGGGAGGGGCCGAAGATACGCAGTATTTT. It is translated as CASSFRGGAEDTQYF. Based on the CDR3 plus reference TRBV11-2 and TRBJ2-3, the full variable domain is EAGVAQSPRYKIIEKRQSVAFWCNPISGHATLYWYQQILGQGPKLLIQFQNNGVVDDSQLPKDRFSAERLKGVDSTLKIQPAKLEDSAVYLCASSFRGGAEDTQYFGPGTRLTVL.

The genes are TRBV5-1 and TRBJ1-1; D is possibly TRBD1 (5 bases). V shed 2 bases and J shed 4 bases, with 9 bases lying between them. The CDR3 extends over 13 amino acids. The germline V gene has CDR1 SGHRS and CDR2 YFSETQ. CDR3 DNA sequence: TGCGCCAGCAGCTTTGACAGCCCCACTGAAGCTTTCTTT. Its translation: CASSFDSPTEAFF.

V is TRBV21-1 and J is TRBJ2-1; TRBD2, the table's D call, lacks a check against the DNA. TRBV21-1 is a recognized pseudogene. CDR3 length: 16 residues. This CDR3 is CASSKLAEKSYNEQFF. In DNA form, the CDR3 reads TGTGCCAGCAGCAAACTAGCGGAAAAGTCCTACAATGAGCAGTTCTTC.

This clone was counted a single time. V and J are TRBV6-1 and TRBJ1-2; D uncertain. V gave up 6 bases and J gave up 4 bases, with 15 bases separating them. CDR1 and CDR2 (germline): MNHNS, SASEGT. The CDR3 sequence is 14 residues long. CDR3 region: CASSDPRAGYGYTF. CDR3 sequence (DNA): TGTGCCAGCAGCGACCCGCGGGCTGGCTATGGCTACACCTTC.

V is TRBV2 and J is TRBJ1-2; 8 bases fit TRBD1. V dropped 6 bases and J dropped 4; count of bases not matched to a gene: 4. The CDR3 loop spans 13 amino acids. Germline CDR1 reads SNHLY; CDR2 reads FYNNEI. CDR3 nucleotides: TGTGCCAGCAGAGAACAGGGGGTCTATGGCTACACCTTC. This translates into CASREQGVYGYTF.

The chain employs TRBV7-2 and TRBJ1-2; 7 nucleotides align to TRBD1. The germline gives CDR1 SGHTA, CDR2 FQGNSA. The V and J ends lost 5 bases and 7 bases, in that order; junction bases with no gene match: 13. The length of the CDR3 is 15 residues. This CDR3 reads CASSPSGQRTGGYTF. The CDR3 nucleotides read TGTGCCAGCAGCCCCTCGGGACAGAGGACGGGTGGCTACACCTTC.

The V and J genes are TRBV6-6 and TRBJ1-2; no reliable D call. The germline CDR1 and CDR2 sequences are MNHNY and SVGAGI (reference sequence). The CDR3 has 12 residues. V was clipped by 5 bases and J by 4 bases, with 8 bases between them. CDR3 in DNA: TGTGCCAGCAGTCCCGACGGCTATGGCTACACCTTC. The encoded protein is CASSPDGYGYTF.

The V call is TRBV5-4, the J call TRBJ2-3; TRBD2 matches 13 bases. The CDR3 spans 16 residues. V was clipped by 5 bases and J by 4 bases; unmatched bases: 7. Germline V gene lookup returns CDR1 SGHNT and CDR2 YYREEE (reference sequence). In DNA, the CDR3 is TGTGCCAGCAGTCCTTGGACTAGCGGGAGTGCAGATACGCAGTATTTT. The encoded protein is CASSPWTSGSADTQYF.

V is TRBV5-5 and J is TRBJ1-1; possible D gene TRBD1, 6 bases. V lost 1 base and J lost 6, with 13 bases in between. The CDR3 is 14 residues long. The V gene's germline CDR1 is SGHKS and CDR2 YYEKEE (reference sequence). CDR3 protein: CASSLRGADPEAFF. The CDR3 DNA reads TGTGCCAGCAGCTTGCGGGGGGCGGATCCTGAAGCTTTCTTT.

This clone came up a few times. Relative to the germline gene, one junction end is altered; a read error may explain this. V gene TRBV7-7 combines with J gene TRBJ2-5; perhaps TRBD2 as D (6 bases). The CDR3 has 13 residues. Germline V CDR1 and CDR2: SSHAT, FNYEAQ (reference sequence). In DNA form, the CDR3 reads TGTGCTAGCAGTCCTAGACTAGATTCGACCCAGTACTTC. As protein: CASSPRLDSTQYF.

The chain links TRBV5-1 to TRBJ1-1, with 7 bases fitting TRBD1. The CDR3 is 14 residues long. J gave up 2 bases and V 6 bases, and 7 bases lay outside the gene matches. Germline CDR1 and CDR2: SGHRS and YFSETQ. The CDR3 DNA reads TGCGCCAGCACCACCGGGACAGAAAACACTGAAGCTTTCTTT. Translated: CASTTGTENTEAFF.

V is TRBV5-4 and J is TRBJ2-1; weak D call: TRBD2 (5 bases). The CDR3 runs to 14 residues. Germline CDR1 reads SGHNT; CDR2 reads YYREEE (reference sequence). V lost 4 bases, J lost 5 bases, and 13 bases lay in between. CDR3: CASSGPRVDNEQFF. In nucleotides, the CDR3 is TGTGCCAGCAGCGGCCCGCGGGTCGACAATGAGCAGTTCTTC. Filled out from reference TRBV5-4 and TRBJ2-1, the complete variable domain reads ETGVTQSPTHLIKTRGQQVTLRCSSQSGHNTVSWYQQALGQGPQFIFQYYREEENGRGNFPPRFSGLQFPNYSSELNVNALELDDSALYLCASSGPRVDNEQFFGPGTRLTVL.